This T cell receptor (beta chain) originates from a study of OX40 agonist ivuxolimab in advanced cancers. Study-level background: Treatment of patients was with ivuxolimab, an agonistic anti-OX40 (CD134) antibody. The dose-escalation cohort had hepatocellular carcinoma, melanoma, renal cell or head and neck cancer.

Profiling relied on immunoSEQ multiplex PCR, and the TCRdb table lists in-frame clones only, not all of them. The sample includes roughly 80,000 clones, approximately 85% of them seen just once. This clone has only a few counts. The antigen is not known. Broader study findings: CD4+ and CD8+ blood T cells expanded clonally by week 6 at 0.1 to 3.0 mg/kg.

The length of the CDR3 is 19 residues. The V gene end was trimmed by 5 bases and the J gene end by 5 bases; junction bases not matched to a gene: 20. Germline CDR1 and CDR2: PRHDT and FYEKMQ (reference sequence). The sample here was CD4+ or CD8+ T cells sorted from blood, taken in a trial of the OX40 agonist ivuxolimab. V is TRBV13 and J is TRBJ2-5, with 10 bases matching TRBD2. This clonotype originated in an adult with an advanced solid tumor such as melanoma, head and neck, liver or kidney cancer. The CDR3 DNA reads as TGTGCCAGCAGCCAGACAGCGGGGGGGGCCCGGTCATTTAGGGAGACCCAGTACTTC. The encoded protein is CASSQTAGGARSFRETQYF.